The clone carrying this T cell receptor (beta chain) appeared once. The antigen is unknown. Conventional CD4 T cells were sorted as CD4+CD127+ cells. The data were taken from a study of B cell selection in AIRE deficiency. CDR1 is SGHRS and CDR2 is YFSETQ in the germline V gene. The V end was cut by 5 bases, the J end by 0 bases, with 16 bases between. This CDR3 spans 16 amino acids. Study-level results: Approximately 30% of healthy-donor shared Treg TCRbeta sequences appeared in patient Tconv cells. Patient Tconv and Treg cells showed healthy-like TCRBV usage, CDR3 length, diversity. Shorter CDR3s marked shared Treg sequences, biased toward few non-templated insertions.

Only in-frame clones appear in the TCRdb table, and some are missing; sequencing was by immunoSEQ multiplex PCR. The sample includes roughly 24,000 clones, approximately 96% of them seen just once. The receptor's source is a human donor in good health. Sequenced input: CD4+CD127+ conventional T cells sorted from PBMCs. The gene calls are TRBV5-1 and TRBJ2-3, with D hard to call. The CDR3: CASSLQRPTSTDTQYF. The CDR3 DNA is TGCGCCAGCAGTTTGCAGAGGCCTACTAGCACAGATACGCAGTATTTT.